This T cell receptor (beta chain) was documented in a study of cytomegalovirus exposure and HLA in healthy donors. 13 Jbeta primers and 60 Vbeta primers were used for the PCR. Assay: immunoSEQ multiplex PCR; the TCRdb copy retains only in-frame clones and omits some. The sample includes about 140,000 clones, approximately 78% of them seen just once. This CDR3 is 15 amino acids long. V was pared by 0 bases and J by 5 bases, with 5 bases of the junction left unmatched. CDR1 is LGHNA and CDR2 is YNFKEQ in the germline V gene. This clone was counted only a few times. The clonotype was recovered from a young woman in good health and CMV-seropositive. The rearrangement joins TRBV4-2 to TRBJ1-1; 8 bases fit TRBD1. The sequenced sample consisted of PBMCs. CDR3 nucleotide sequence: TGTGCCAGCAGCCAAGAAATTACAGGGGGGACTGAAGCTTTCTTT. It yields the protein CASSQEITGGTEAFF.